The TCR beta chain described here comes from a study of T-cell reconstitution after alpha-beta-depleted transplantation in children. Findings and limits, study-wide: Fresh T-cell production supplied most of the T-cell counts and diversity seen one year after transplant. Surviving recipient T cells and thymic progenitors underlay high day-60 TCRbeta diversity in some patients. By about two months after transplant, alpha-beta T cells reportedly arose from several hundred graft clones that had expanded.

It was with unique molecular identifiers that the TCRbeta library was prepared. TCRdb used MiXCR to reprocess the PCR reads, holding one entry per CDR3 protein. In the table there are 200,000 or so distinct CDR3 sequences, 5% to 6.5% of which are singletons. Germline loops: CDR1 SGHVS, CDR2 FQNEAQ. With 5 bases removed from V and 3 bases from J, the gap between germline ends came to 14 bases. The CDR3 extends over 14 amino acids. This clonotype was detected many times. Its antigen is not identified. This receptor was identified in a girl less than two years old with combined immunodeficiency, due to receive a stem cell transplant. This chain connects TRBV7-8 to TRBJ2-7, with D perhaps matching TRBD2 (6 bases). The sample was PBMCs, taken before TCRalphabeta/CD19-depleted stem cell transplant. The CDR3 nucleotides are TGTGCCAGCAGCCCCCCGGGACTCATCTACGAGCAGTACTTC. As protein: CASSPPGLIYEQYF.